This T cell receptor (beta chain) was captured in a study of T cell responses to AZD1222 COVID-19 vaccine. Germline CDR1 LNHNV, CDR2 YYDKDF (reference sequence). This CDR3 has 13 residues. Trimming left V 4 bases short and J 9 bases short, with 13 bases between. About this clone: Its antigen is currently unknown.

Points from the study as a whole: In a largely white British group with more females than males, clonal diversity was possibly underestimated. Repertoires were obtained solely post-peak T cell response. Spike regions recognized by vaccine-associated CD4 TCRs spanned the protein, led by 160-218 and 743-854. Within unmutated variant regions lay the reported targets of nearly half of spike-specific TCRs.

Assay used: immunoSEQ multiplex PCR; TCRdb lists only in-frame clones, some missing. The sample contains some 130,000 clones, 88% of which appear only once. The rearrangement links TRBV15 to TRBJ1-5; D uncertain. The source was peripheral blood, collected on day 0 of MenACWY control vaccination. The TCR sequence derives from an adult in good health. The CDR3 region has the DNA TGTGCCACCAGCACGATGCGTGTTCGGCCCCAGCATTTT. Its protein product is CATSTMRVRPQHF.